The T cell receptor (beta chain) described here comes from a study of long-term antiretroviral therapy in people with HIV. The J segment lost 5 bases and the V segment lost 2 bases, leaving 8 bases of the junction unmatched. CDR3 size: 15 residues. Per the germline V gene, CDR1 is SGHRS and CDR2 is YFSETQ. The authors ran the immunoSEQ assay, v3.0, at survey level. It was 40,000-50,000 T-cell genomes per sample that sequencing targeted. Only in-frame clones appear in the TCRdb table, and some are missing; sequencing was by immunoSEQ multiplex PCR. The table lists fewer than 45,000 clones, less than 85% of them singletons.

The chain carries TRBV5-1 and TRBJ2-7; 9 nucleotides agree with TRBD1. The sequence derives from a man aged 25-40 years with HIV. This specimen consisted of unsorted PBMCs, obtained 3.4 years after starting antiretroviral therapy. The CDR3 loop is CASSLTGTGLDEQYF. CDR3 coding DNA: TGCGCCAGCAGCTTAACCGGGACAGGGCTCGACGAGCAGTACTTC.